The entry below describes one T cell receptor (beta chain). Between the trimmed V and J ends, which lost 7 bases and 0 bases, there was a span of 12 bases. The CDR3 has 14 amino acids. Germline V gene data show CDR1 as SQVTM and CDR2 as ANQGSEA. This entry is derived from a study of control samples from healthy donors and cancer patients. Data came from immunoSEQ multiplex PCR; TCRdb stores just in-frame clones and leaves some out. Found here are fewer than 200,000 clones, roughly 94% of them singletons; the top ten hold 12% to 15%. Sequencing input: PBMCs. J is TRBJ2-2 and V is TRBV29-1; tentative D call: TRBD1 (6 bases). The TCR sequence derives from a man in his 60s with colorectal cancer. The CDR3 loop reads CSAVGQTNTGELFF. DNA for the CDR3: TGCAGCGCCGTAGGACAGACGAACACCGGGGAGCTGTTTTTT.